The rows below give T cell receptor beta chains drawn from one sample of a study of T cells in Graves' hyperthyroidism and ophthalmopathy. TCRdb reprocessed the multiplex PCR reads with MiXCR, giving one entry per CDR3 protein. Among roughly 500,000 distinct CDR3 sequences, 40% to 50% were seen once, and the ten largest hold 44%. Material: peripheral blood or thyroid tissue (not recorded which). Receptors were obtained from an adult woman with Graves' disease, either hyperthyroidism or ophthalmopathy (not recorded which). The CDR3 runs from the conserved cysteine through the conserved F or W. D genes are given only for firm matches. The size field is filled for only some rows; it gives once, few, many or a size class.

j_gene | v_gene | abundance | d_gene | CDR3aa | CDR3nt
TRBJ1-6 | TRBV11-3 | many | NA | CASSSGISGSPLHF | TGTGCCAGCAGCTCCGGGATATCGGGATCACCCCTCCACTTT
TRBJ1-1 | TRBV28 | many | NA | CASSFRGRTEAFF | TGTGCCAGCAGTTTTCGGGGGCGCACTGAAGCTTTCTTT
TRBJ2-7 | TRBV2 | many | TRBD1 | CASSSGQVSVQYF | TGTGCCAGCAGCAGCGGACAGGTTTCGGTACAGTACTTC
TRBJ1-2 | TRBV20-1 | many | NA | CSARIPLANYGYTF | TGCAGTGCTAGGATCCCCTTAGCTAACTATGGCTACACCTTC
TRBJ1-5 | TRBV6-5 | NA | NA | CASSYSIQQPQHF | TGTGCCAGCAGTTACTCGATCCAACAGCCCCAGCATTTT
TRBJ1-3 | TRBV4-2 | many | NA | CASSQIRGRSSGNTIYF | TGTGCCAGCAGCCAAATCCGGGGGCGATCCTCTGGAAACACCATATATTTT
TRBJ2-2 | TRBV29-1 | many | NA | CSATDFSNTGELFF | TGCAGCGCCACGGACTTCTCGAACACCGGGGAGCTGTTTTTT
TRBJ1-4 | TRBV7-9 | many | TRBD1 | CASSLPAGGINEKLFF | TGTGCCAGCAGCTTACCCGCAGGGGGGATTAATGAAAAACTGTTTTTT
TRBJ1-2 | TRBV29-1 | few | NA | CSADVSGHTF | TGCAGCGCAGACGTAAGTGGCCACACCTTC
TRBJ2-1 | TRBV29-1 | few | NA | CSVFFRDSSYNEQFF | TGCAGCGTGTTCTTCCGGGACTCCTCCTACAATGAGCAGTTCTTC
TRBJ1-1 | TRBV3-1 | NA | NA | CASSNPGSTEAFF | TGTGCCAGCAGCAACCCAGGGAGCACTGAAGCTTTCTTT
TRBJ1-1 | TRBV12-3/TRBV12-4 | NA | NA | CASSSGGTEAFF | TGTGCCAGCAGCTCGGGTGGCACTGAAGCTTTCTTT
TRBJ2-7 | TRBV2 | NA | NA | CASSEASTVRLEQYF | TGTGCCAGCAGTGAAGCCTCGACTGTGCGGCTCGAGCAGTACTTC
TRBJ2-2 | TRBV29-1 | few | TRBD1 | CSVIGQGPSTGELFF | TGCAGCGTTATCGGACAGGGTCCATCCACCGGGGAGCTGTTTTTT
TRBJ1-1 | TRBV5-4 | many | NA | CASSFSMNTEAFF | TGTGCCAGCAGTTTCTCAATGAACACTGAAGCTTTCTTT